This T cell receptor (beta chain) comes out of a study of T cells after yellow fever vaccination. Study at large: Fractions of low cell number were prepared using SMART-Seq v4 Ultra Low Input.

The table lists this clonotype with many counts. Antigen unknown. Germline V gives CDR1 SQVTM, CDR2 ANQGSEA. V gave up 4 bases and J gave up 0 bases, with 13 bases separating them. This CDR3 region has 14 residues. TCRdb fed the 5' RACE reads into MiXCR, producing one record per CDR3 protein. The sample has about 340,000 distinct CDR3 sequences; around 3.9% are singletons. General study results and limits: On re-exposure, the response was weaker but peaked faster, at day 5 versus 15. A large majority of primary-vaccination clones showed up again after the booster (around 95% CD4, around 85% CD8). Abundant clonotypes from the bulk population could get into FACS-sorted repertoires as contaminants.

This TCR came from a man between 18 and 35 years old who received the YFV17D yellow fever vaccine. The chain uses TRBV29-1 and TRBJ2-7; a weak D match, TRBD2 (6 bases). The sample was PBMCs, taken 5 days after the yellow fever booster vaccination. In nucleotides, the CDR3 is TGCAGCGTTGGGAACGGGGGTCACTCCTACGAGCAGTACTTC. This codes for CSVGNGGHSYEQYF.